This T cell receptor (beta chain) emerged from a study of T cells in Graves' hyperthyroidism and ophthalmopathy. Of note for this clonotype: What it binds is not known.

Whole-study results and caveats: Ophthalmopathy could be told apart from stable hyperthyroidism with a 13 V-J model.

Authors of the study amplified TCR beta CDR3 regions from RNA transcripts. TCR CDR3 regions were first amplified by RT-PCR with HTBI primers. TCRdb passed the multiplex PCR reads through MiXCR, listing each CDR3 protein once. The sample lists a few hundred thousand distinct CDR3 sequences, about 20% occurring once. Sequencing was done on a sample of blood. The sequence was obtained from a woman aged 45-65 years with Graves' hyperthyroidism.

The DNA of the CDR3 is TGCAGTGCTAGAGATCGGCAGACCGCGAACACCGGGGAGCTGTTTTTT. This encodes CSARDRQTANTGELFF. The chain recombines TRBV20-1 with TRBJ2-2; D is unresolved. Trimming stripped 0 bases from V and 0 bases from J, with 11 bases between. The CDR3 runs to 16 residues. In germline, CDR1 is DFQATT, CDR2 SNEGSKA (reference sequence).